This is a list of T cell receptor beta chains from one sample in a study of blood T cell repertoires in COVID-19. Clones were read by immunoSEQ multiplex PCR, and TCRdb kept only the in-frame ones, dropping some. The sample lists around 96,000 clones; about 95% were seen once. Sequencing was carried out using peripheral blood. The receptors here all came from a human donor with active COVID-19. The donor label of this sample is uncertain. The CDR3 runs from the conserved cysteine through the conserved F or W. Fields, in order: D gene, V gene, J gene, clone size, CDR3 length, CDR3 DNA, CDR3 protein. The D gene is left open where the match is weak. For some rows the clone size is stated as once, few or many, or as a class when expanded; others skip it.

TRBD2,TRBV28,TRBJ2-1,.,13,TGTGCCAGCAGCTACCCGCGGGGGGCTGAGCAGTTCTTC,CASSYPRGAEQFF
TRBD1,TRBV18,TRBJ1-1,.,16,TGTGCCAGCTCACAGGGACAGGGGAGCTCCAACACTGAAGCTTTCTTT,CASSQGQGSSNTEAFF
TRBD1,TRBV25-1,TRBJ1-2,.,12,TGTGCCAGCAGTGACAGGGGGGAAGGCTACACCTTC,CASSDRGEGYTF
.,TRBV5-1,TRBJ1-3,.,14,TGCGCCAGCAGCATGACAGGAGCTGGAAACACCATATATTTT,CASSMTGAGNTIYF
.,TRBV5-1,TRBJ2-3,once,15,TGCGCCAGCAGCTTGGATACAGGGAGCACAGATACGCAGTATTTT,CASSLDTGSTDTQYF
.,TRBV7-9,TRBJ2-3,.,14,TGTGCCAGCAGCCCAGGACTAAGCACAGATACGCAGTATTTT,CASSPGLSTDTQYF
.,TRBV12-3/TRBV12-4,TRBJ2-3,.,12,TGTGCCAGCAGTTCCAGTGGCGGTACGCAGTATTTT,CASSSSGGTQYF
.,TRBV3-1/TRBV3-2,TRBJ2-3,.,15,TGTGCCAGCAGCCATCCCTTTGGAGCCACAGATACGCAGTATTTT,CASSHPFGATDTQYF
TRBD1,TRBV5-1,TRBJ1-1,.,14,TGCGCCAGCAGCGGAAGACAGGGTCACACTGAAGCTTTCTTT,CASSGRQGHTEAFF
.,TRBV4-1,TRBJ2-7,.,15,TGCGCCAGCAGCCAACGGACCCTTGGGGCTGGTGAGCAGTACTTC,CASSQRTLGAGEQYF
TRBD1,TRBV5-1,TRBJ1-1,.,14,TGCGCCAGCAGTTCCGGACAGGGGAACACTGAAGCTTTCTTT,CASSSGQGNTEAFF
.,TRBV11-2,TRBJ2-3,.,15,TGTGCCAGCAGCTTAGGGGGGGAGGCCACAGATACGCAGTATTTT,CASSLGGEATDTQYF
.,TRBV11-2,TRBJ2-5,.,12,TGTGCCAGCAGCGCGTTTCAAGAGACCCAGTACTTC,CASSAFQETQYF
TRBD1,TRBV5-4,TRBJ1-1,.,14,TGTGCCAGCAGCCGGTCCGGGACAGGAGATGAAGCTTTCTTT,CASSRSGTGDEAFF
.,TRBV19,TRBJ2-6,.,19,TGTGCCAGTAGTCCCCCGCGGACAGGAGGGGCGGCTGGGGCCAACGTCCTGACTTTC,CASSPPRTGGAAGANVLTF
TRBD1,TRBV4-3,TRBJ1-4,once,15,TGCGCCAGCAGCCACGAACAGGGGCTGGATGAAAAACTGTTTTTT,CASSHEQGLDEKLFF
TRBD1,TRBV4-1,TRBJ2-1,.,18,TGCGCCAGCAGCCGGACCGGGACAGAATCCCGCATTACCAATGAGCAGTTCTTC,CASSRTGTESRITNEQFF
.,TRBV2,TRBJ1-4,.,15,TGTGCCAGAGGGCTGGGGGGGCCAACTAATGAAAAACTGTTTTTT,CARGLGGPTNEKLFF
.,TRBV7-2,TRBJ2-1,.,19,TGTGCCAGCAGCTTCGGGGGTTCCCCACTCGGGACTTATAACAATGAGCAGTTCTTC,CASSFGGSPLGTYNNEQFF
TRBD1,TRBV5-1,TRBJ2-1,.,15,TGCGCCAGCAGCTTGGGGCAGGGGGCGAGGAATGAGCAGTTCTTC,CASSLGQGARNEQFF